Shown below are 25 T cell receptor beta chains from a single sample sequenced in a study of blood T cell repertoires in COVID-19. Using immunoSEQ multiplex PCR, the repertoire was profiled, and TCRdb retains in-frame clones only, with some absent. Altogether around 18,000 clones are present, 70% to 85% being singletons, with the ten largest covering 16%. The sequenced sample was peripheral blood. These receptors were obtained from a man aged 65-85 years with COVID-19, enrolled during active disease.

The chain joins TRBV7-9 to TRBJ1-6; 7 bases match TRBD1. The CDR3 contains 15 residues. CDR1 is SEHNR, CDR2 FQNEAQ, per germline (reference sequence). V shed 4 bases and J 8 bases; nucleotides not matched to a gene: 8. The CDR3 nucleotides read TGTGCCAGCAGCTCACAGGGGTTCGGGGATTCACCCCTCCACTTT. It is translated as CASSSQGFGDSPLHF.

The rearrangement joins TRBV4-1 to TRBJ1-5, with D uncertain. The CDR3 has 15 residues. CDR1 is MGHRA and CDR2 is YSYEKL in the germline V gene. Trimming removed 3 bases from V and 6 bases from J, with 15 bases in between. In nucleotides, the CDR3 is TGCGCCAGCAGCCAGGCAACCCCCGTTACTCAGCCCCAGCATTTT. This translates into CASSQATPVTQPQHF.

Only one count was recorded for this clone. The V and J genes are TRBV19 and TRBJ1-5, with D tentatively TRBD1 (6 bases). Germline values: CDR1 LNHDA, CDR2 SQIVND (reference sequence). V lost 6 bases, J lost 3 bases, and 18 bases lay in between. The CDR3 extends over 16 amino acids. DNA for the CDR3: TGTGCCAGTAGACCGCTCGGACAGACATACAATCAGCCCCAGCATTTT. Encoded protein: CASRPLGQTYNQPQHF.

The chain recombines TRBV5-1 with TRBJ1-1, with D perhaps matching TRBD1 (6 bases). CDR3 length: 14 amino acids. Germline CDR1 and CDR2: SGHRS and YFSETQ. With 0 bases removed from V and 9 bases from J, the gap between germline ends came to 15 bases. The DNA for the CDR3 is TGCGCCAGCAGCTTGGATGGGACAAGAACTAAAGCTTTCTTT. It codes for CASSLDGTRTKAFF. The whole variable domain, remainder taken from reference TRBV5-1 and TRBJ1-1, is KAGVTQTPRYLIKTRGQQVTLSCSPISGHRSVSWYQQTPGQGLQFLFEYFSETQRNKGNFPGRFSGRQFSNSRSEMNVSTLELGDSALYLCASSLDGTRTKAFFGQGTRLTVV.

V and J are TRBV7-8 and TRBJ2-5; D is uncertain. The V end lost 2 bases, the J end lost 3 bases, and 4 bases lay between the germline ends. The CDR3 is 12 amino acids. The germline CDR1 and CDR2 sequences are SGHVS and FQNEAQ. DNA for the CDR3: TGTGCCAGCAGCTTATTTAAAGAGACCCAGTACTTC. Translated: CASSLFKETQYF.

CDR3 in DNA: TGTGTCGCCCCTTACGCGGCCGAGCAGTACTTC. Protein sequence: CVAPYAAEQYF. The chain employs TRBV3-1 (or the pseudogene TRBV3-2) and TRBJ2-7; D is uncertain. Germline CDR1 reads LGHDT; CDR2 reads YNNKEL (reference sequence). The CDR3 extends over 11 amino acids.

The chain recombines TRBV24-1 with TRBJ2-7; 8 bases map to TRBD2. Germline assignment: CDR1 KGHDR and CDR2 SFDVKD. CDR3 length equals 18 residues. V dropped 4 bases and J dropped 6; count of bases not matched to a gene: 19. The CDR3 nucleotides read TGTGCCACCAGTGAACGACCATCCTCGGGGGGGTCCGGGGCCGAGCAGTACTTC. This sequence encodes CATSERPSSGGSGAEQYF.

The chain uses TRBV7-2 and TRBJ2-2; no clear D. The CDR3 is made up of 15 amino acids. Germline CDR1 is SGHTA and CDR2 is FQGNSA. Trimming removed 1 base from V and 7 bases from J, with 13 bases in between. The CDR3 here is CASSLGGAQGGELFF. The CDR3, as DNA: TGTGCCAGCAGCTTAGGAGGTGCCCAAGGCGGGGAGCTGTTTTTT.

The rearrangement joins TRBV3-1 (or the pseudogene TRBV3-2) to TRBJ2-3; 10 nucleotides match TRBD1. Germline V gene lookup returns CDR1 LGHDT and CDR2 YNNKEL (reference sequence). This CDR3 is built from 15 residues. With V trimmed by 4 bases and J by 6 bases, 7 bases remained unmatched. CDR3 in amino acids: CASSRRTGGIDTQYF. As DNA, the CDR3 is TGTGCCAGCAGCCGGAGGACAGGGGGAATTGATACGCAGTATTTT.

This clone is medium-sized by share. The chain joins TRBV2 to TRBJ1-4; D gene ambiguous. Per germline, CDR1 SNHLY and CDR2 FYNNEI. The V end lost 7 bases, the J end lost 8 bases, and 14 bases lay between the germline ends. The CDR3 loop spans 13 amino acids. The CDR3 DNA sequence: TGTGCCAGCACCGTGCCTCGGGTCGAAAAACTGTTTTTT. It translates to CASTVPRVEKLFF.

A word on this clone: The sample holds other DNA sequences that translate to the same CDR3. CDR3 DNA: TGTGCCAGCTCACCAGCAGGCAATCAGCCCCAGCATTTT. It yields the protein CASSPAGNQPQHF. V usage is TRBV18 and J usage is TRBJ1-5; the D is unclear. V was clipped by 2 bases and J by 2 bases, with 4 bases between them. Germline CDR1 is KGHSH and CDR2 is LQKENI. The CDR3 is 13 residues long.

The rearrangement links TRBV18 to TRBJ1-1, with TRBD1 matching over 11 bases. With 5 bases clipped from V and 4 bases from J, the junction kept 6 bases outside the gene matches. CDR1 and CDR2 from the germline V gene are KGHSH and LQKENI. CDR3 length equals 15 residues. The CDR3 is CASSAGGTGGTEAFF. CDR3 sequence (DNA): TGTGCCAGCTCAGCCGGTGGGACAGGGGGCACTGAAGCTTTCTTT.

The chain links TRBV4-3 to TRBJ2-3, with D perhaps matching TRBD2 (6 bases). The CDR3 has 17 amino acids. The germline V gene has CDR1 LGHNA and CDR2 YSLEER. Trimming removed 0 bases from V and 6 bases from J, with 19 bases in between. The DNA for the CDR3 is TGCGCCAGCAGCCAAGATTATAGGGCGGGGTTGCAGGATACGCAGTATTTT. Translating gives CASSQDYRAGLQDTQYF.

The chain joins TRBV5-4 to TRBJ1-1; 9 bases are a match to TRBD1. Germline assignment: CDR1 SGHNT and CDR2 YYREEE (reference sequence). This CDR3 has 12 residues. J gave up 10 bases and V 4 bases, and 5 bases lay outside the gene matches. CDR3 sequence: CASSRDRGGAFF. As DNA, the CDR3 is TGTGCCAGCAGCCGCGACAGGGGGGGAGCTTTCTTT.

The J gene is TRBJ1-2, the V gene TRBV5-4; 9 nucleotides match TRBD1. The V and J ends lost 0 bases and 3 bases, in that order; junction bases with no gene match: 3. Germline V gene sequence: CDR1 SGHNT, CDR2 YYREEE (reference sequence). CDR3 length equals 15 residues. The CDR3 protein is CASSLATGGHYGYTF. CDR3 coding DNA: TGTGCCAGCAGCTTGGCCACAGGGGGCCACTATGGCTACACCTTC.

The chain has TRBV10-2 and TRBJ1-5; TRBD1 is a possible D gene (5 bases). The CDR3 runs 13 residues. V was trimmed by 6 bases and J by 2 bases, leaving 8 bases between them. Germline-derived CDR1 and CDR2 are WSHSY and SAAADI. This CDR3 reads CASRTDRNQPQHF. The CDR3 DNA follows: TGCGCCAGCAGGACAGACCGCAATCAGCCCCAGCATTTT.

This clone was detected once. The same CDR3 arises from other DNA sequences in this sample as well. The V and J genes are TRBV18 and TRBJ2-3; the match to TRBD2 covers 9 bases. V trimming: 3 bases; J trimming: 3 bases; junction bases outside the gene matches: 10. The germline V gene encodes CDR1 KGHSH and CDR2 LQKENI. The CDR3 is 17 amino acids. Written as DNA, the CDR3 is TGTGCCAGCTCACCGGGTTTAGCGGGAGTGAGAACAGATACGCAGTATTTT. Protein sequence: CASSPGLAGVRTDTQYF.

The CDR3: CASSRTSPDEKLFF. CDR3 coding DNA: TGTGCCAGCAGTCGGACATCTCCAGATGAAAAACTGTTTTTT. The chain uses TRBV7-2 and TRBJ1-4; D is possibly TRBD1 (5 bases). This CDR3 spans 14 amino acids. V dropped 6 bases and J dropped 6 bases, with 14 bases sitting between them. Germline lookup yields CDR1 SGHTA and CDR2 FQGNSA. The full variable domain, completed using reference TRBV7-2 and TRBJ1-4, is GAGVSQSPSNKVTEKGKDVELRCDPISGHTALYWYRQSLGQGLEFLIYFQGNSAPDKSGLPSDRFSAERTGGSVSTLTIQRTQQEDSAVYLCASSRTSPDEKLFFGSGTQLSVL.

This chain links TRBV27 with TRBJ2-7; D might be TRBD1 (6 bases). The germline V gene has CDR1 MNHEY and CDR2 SMNVEV (reference sequence). Trimming took 2 bases from V and 5 from J, leaving 16 bases between them. The CDR3 runs to 15 residues. CDR3 bases: TGTGCCAGCAGTTTAGGGACACTATTGAGCCACGAGCAGTACTTC. Its translation: CASSLGTLLSHEQYF.

This chain connects TRBV29-1 to TRBJ2-1; 11 bases map to TRBD2. Germline CDR1 and CDR2: SQVTM and ANQGSEA. This CDR3 spans 15 amino acids. This CDR3 reads CSVPVTSGIRSEQFF. CDR3 DNA sequence: TGCAGTGTGCCAGTGACTAGCGGGATTCGTAGTGAGCAGTTCTTC.

This chain uses TRBV4-1 with TRBJ1-4; a possible D gene is TRBD1 (6 bases). The CDR3 contains 15 residues. The germline V gene has CDR1 MGHRA and CDR2 YSYEKL. Trimming shortened V by 1 base and J by 7 bases, and 13 bases separated the two germline ends. This chain's CDR3 is CASSQGGGGIEKLFF. For the CDR3, the DNA is TGCGCCAGCAGCCAAGGCGGGGGGGGCATTGAAAAACTGTTTTTT.

This chain links TRBV5-6 with TRBJ2-3, with 11 bases fitting TRBD2. This CDR3 has 18 amino acids. Trimming cost V 1 base and J 0 bases; bases outside gene matches: 7. Germline V gene lookup returns CDR1 SGHDT and CDR2 YYEEEE. The CDR3 region is CASSLSLAGGSSTDTQYF. The CDR3 DNA follows: TGTGCCAGCAGCTTGAGTCTAGCGGGGGGTTCTAGCACAGATACGCAGTATTTT.

The chain carries TRBV5-8 and TRBJ2-3; D unresolved. CDR1 is SGHTS and CDR2 is YDEGEE in the germline V gene. Trimming took off 0 bases at V and 0 bases at J, with 8 bases between the two ends. The length of the CDR3 is 15 residues. CDR3 DNA: TGTGCCAGCAGCTTGGTACTGACTAGCACAGATACGCAGTATTTT. This sequence encodes CASSLVLTSTDTQYF.

The chain recombines TRBV5-6 with TRBJ2-3; TRBD1 is a possible D gene (6 bases). This CDR3 comprises 13 residues. Trimming cost V 2 bases and J 5 bases, with 9 bases left between them. The germline V gene encodes CDR1 SGHDT and CDR2 YYEEEE. CDR3 nucleotide sequence: TGTGCCAGCAGCTTCGCCAGGGGAGATACGCAGTATTTT. Translated, it gives CASSFARGDTQYF. The full variable domain, in which reference TRBV5-6 and TRBJ2-3 provide the parts outside the CDR3, is DAGVTQSPTHLIKTRGQQVTLRCSPKSGHDTVSWYQQALGQGPQFIFQYYEEEERQRGNFPDRFSGHQFPNYSSELNVNALLLGDSALYLCASSFARGDTQYFGPGTRLTVL.

The chain uses TRBV10-1 and TRBJ1-2; D possibly corresponds to TRBD1 (6 bases). V was pared by 2 bases and J by 6 bases, with 10 bases between. Germline V lookup: CDR1 WNHNN, CDR2 SYGVQD (reference sequence). The CDR3 is 13 residues long. The CDR3 spells CASSETGINGYTF. CDR3 bases: TGCGCCAGCAGTGAGACAGGGATCAATGGCTACACCTTC.